This T cell receptor beta chain was captured in a study of metastatic and nonmetastatic thyroid tumors. Study results and limitations: It was reported that TCR beta diversity was significantly higher in malignant thyroid tumors than benign nodules, in blood and tumor.

TCRdb recomputed clones from the PCR reads via MiXCR. The repertoire has about 32,000 clones, roughly 25% of them found once; the top ten carry about 10%. No treatment had been given to any patient before thyroid surgery. CDR3 length: 14 amino acids. Per the germline V gene, CDR1 is SGHDT and CDR2 is YYEEEE. The germline V and J ends were trimmed by 4 bases and 0 bases, with 10 bases remaining between them. This clone was recorded many times. Its antigen is unidentified. The receptor was isolated from a female donor with papillary thyroid cancer or a benign thyroid nodule (not recorded which). Some clones in this sample may be carry-over from other donors' samples. Sequencing was done on a sample of blood. The chain joins TRBV5-6 to TRBJ2-5; D is possibly TRBD1 (5 bases). This CDR3 is CASSKTGNQETQYF. CDR3 bases: TGTGCCAGCAGCAAAACAGGAAACCAAGAGACCCAGTACTTC. The complete variable domain, with remaining parts taken from reference TRBV5-6 and TRBJ2-5, reads DAGVTQSPTHLIKTRGQQVTLRCSPKSGHDTVSWYQQALGQGPQFIFQYYEEEERQRGNFPDRFSGHQFPNYSSELNVNALLLGDSALYLCASSKTGNQETQYFGPGTRLLVL.